This T cell receptor (beta chain) was captured in a study of blood T cell repertoires in COVID-19 (dated by TCRdb to 2018 to 2020). General notes on the study: Samples covering the acute and convalescent phases of COVID-19 were provided by collaborators in the United States, Italy and Spain. A de-identified subject ID, COVID-19 status, age in years and sex were almost always included in the sample metadata. Subjects who had been exposed to COVID-19, were actively infected with it, or had recovered from it provided the deeply sampled blood TCRbeta repertoires that made up the dataset. The repertoires were made available in a free public database intended to serve as a resource for research on the immune response to SARS-CoV-2. Samples came from the ongoing ImmuneRACE study (first 160 participants) plus 1,254 subjects from 6 global collaborators. The prospective study material was composed of cDNA or gDNA derived from T cells, B-cell-depleted T cells, or PBMCs. Where available, HLA class I and class II types were obtained from metadata supplied by the sample provider rather than from assay-based typing.

On this clone itself: Its target antigen remains unknown. Base qualities are not at hand, and no much larger clone is one base apart.

In Seattle, one collaborating source enrolled patients while the infection was active and tracked those patients longitudinally over the course of disease. Each collaborating institution followed its own protocols to collect whole blood in K2EDTA tubes. For TCRbeta analysis, collaborators shipped samples in one of three forms: frozen whole blood, isolated PBMCs, or DNA extracted from either of those sample types. The cysteine opens and the phenylalanine closes a CDR3 of 15 amino acids. Only the CDR3 portion is preserved as DNA: 45 bases, with reading frame beginning at the first base. V is pruned by 2 bases and J by 2 bases, leaving 5 bases of the junction without a gene match. Reading the germline V gene gives CDR1 LGHNA and CDR2 YSLEER. Summary of the overall study and its limitations: The quantity of clinical and demographic metadata differed by source and by participant and was supplied without curation.

TCRbeta CDR3 regions were amplified from genomic DNA using the immunoSEQ Assay, a bias-controlled multiplex PCR. From the authors' description of their analysis: The number of nucleated cells in each sample was estimated by amplification of reference gene primers within the assay. To quantify the absolute abundance of each unique TCRbeta CDR3 rearrangement, sequence reads were collapsed and filtered. For each sample, productive Simpson clonality was calculated as the square root of Simpson's diversity index over productive rearrangements. Entries here come from immuneACCESS through TCRdb and include only in-frame sequences with V and J called. Some clones fail to appear in such tables; in the studies checked, an unresolved V gene covers under half of the shortfall, and the cause of the remainder is unknown. The D gene and trimming were derived from the DNA, and the V and J assignments and clone size from that table. The sample table holds about 230,000 clones, of which about four fifths were seen once. The ten largest clones capture roughly 8% of the sample.

The TCR was taken from a woman older than 75 with COVID-19, enrolled during active disease. The receptor chain draws on TRBV4-3 and TRBJ2-5; 7 junctional bases match TRBD1. The sample comprised peripheral blood. The nucleotide sequence is given as TGCGCCAGCAGCCAAACTACAGGGGTGCAAGAGACCCAGTACTTC. This is translated as CASSQTTGVQETQYF.